This TCR beta chain stems from a study of cytomegalovirus exposure and HLA in healthy donors. Study-wide findings and caveats: Reportedly, HLA-A and HLA-B alleles of most subjects were accurately predicted from TCR beta. Analysis performed later showed TCR beta chains linked to HLA being more clonally expanded than equally common others. Testing in vitro showed a few CMV-associated chains specific for CMV antigens.

Primers: 60 Vbeta forward and 13 Jbeta reverse. TCRdb's table, derived via immunoSEQ multiplex PCR, lists solely in-frame clones and lacks some. The sample has about 160,000 clones; 65% to 80% are singletons. In regard to this clone: No antigen is known for it.

The source of this sequence is a female donor in good health and CMV-seronegative. Sequences were obtained from PBMCs.

The CDR3 loop is CATSHGTALYEQYF. The CDR3 DNA follows: TGTGCCACCAGCCACGGGACAGCTCTCTACGAGCAGTACTTC. J is TRBJ2-7 and V is TRBV10-3; 7 bases align to TRBD1. The germline gives CDR1 ENHRY, CDR2 SYGVKD. V trimming: 10 bases; J trimming: 3 bases; junction bases outside the gene matches: 12. This CDR3 has 14 residues.